This T cell receptor beta chain is drawn from a study of somatic mutations in cytotoxic T cells in rheumatoid arthritis. The V segment lost 6 bases and the J segment 2 bases; nucleotides outside the gene matches: 4. CDR1 and CDR2 (germline): SNHLY, FYNNEI. This CDR3 comprises 15 residues. TCRdb's copy holds only in-frame clones and misses some; the assay was immunoSEQ multiplex PCR. The data show approximately 19,000 clones, 65% to 80% seen once. Sample: CD8+ T cells sorted from blood. The receptor's source is an adult with rheumatoid arthritis. This chain connects TRBV2 to TRBJ2-3, with 11 bases that match TRBD2. DNA of the CDR3: TGTGCCAGCAGAGAACTAGCGGGGGTCACAGATACGCAGTATTTT. This gives the protein CASRELAGVTDTQYF.